The clone carrying this T cell receptor beta chain has just a few counts. Trimming removed 5 bases at V and 8 bases at J, with 15 bases between. Per the germline V gene, CDR1 is MGHRA and CDR2 is YSYEKL. This CDR3 is 14 amino acids long. This entry is derived from a study of blood T cell repertoires in COVID-19. Study-wide context: Sources were T cells, B-cell-depleted T cells, or PBMCs; the material itself was cDNA or gDNA.

Here immunoSEQ multiplex PCR was the method, and the copy in TCRdb shows in-frame clones only, minus some. Among 200,000 to 250,000 clones listed, roughly 83% were seen once. The source is a man older than 75 with acute or convalescent COVID-19. Sequences were obtained from peripheral blood. V gene TRBV4-1 combines with J gene TRBJ1-4; tentatively, D is TRBD1 (5 bases). The CDR3 loop reads CASSASDRAEKLFF. CDR3 nucleotides: TGCGCCAGCAGCGCAAGTGACAGAGCGGAAAAACTGTTTTTT.